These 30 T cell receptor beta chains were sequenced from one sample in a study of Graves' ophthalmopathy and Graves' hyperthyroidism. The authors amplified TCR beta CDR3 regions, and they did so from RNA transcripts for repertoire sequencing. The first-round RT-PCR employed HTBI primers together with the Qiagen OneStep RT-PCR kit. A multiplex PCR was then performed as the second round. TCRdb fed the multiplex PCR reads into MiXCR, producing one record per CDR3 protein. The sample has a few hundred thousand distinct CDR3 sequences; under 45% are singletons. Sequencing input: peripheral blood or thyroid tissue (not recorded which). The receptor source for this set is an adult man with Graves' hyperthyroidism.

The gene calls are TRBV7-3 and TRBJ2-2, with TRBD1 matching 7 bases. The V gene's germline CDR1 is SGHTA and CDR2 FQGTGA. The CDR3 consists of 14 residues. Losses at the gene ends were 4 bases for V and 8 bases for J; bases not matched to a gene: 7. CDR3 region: CASSSDRESGELFF. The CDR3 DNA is TGTGCCAGCAGCTCCGACAGGGAATCTGGGGAGCTGTTTTTT.

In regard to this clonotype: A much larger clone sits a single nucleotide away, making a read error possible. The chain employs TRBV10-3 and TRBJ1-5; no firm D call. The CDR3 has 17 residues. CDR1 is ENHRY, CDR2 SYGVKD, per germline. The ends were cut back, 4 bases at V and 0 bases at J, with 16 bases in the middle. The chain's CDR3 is CAISVPVNPISNQPQHF. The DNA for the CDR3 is TGTGCCATCAGTGTTCCCGTAAACCCTATTAGCAATCAGCCCCAGCATTTT.

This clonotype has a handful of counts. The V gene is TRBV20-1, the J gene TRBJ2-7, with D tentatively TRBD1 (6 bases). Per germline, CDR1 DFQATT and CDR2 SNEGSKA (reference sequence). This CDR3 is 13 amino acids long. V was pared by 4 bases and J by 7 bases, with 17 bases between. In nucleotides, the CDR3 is TGCAGTGCTATCAGGACAGACCTACGGGAGCAGTACTTC. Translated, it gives CSAIRTDLREQYF.

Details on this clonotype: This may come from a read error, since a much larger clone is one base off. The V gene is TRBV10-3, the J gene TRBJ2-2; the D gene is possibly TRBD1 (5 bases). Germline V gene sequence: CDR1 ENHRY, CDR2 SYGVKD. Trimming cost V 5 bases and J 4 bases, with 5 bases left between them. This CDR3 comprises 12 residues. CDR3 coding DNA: TGTGCCATCAGTACAGGCACCGGGGAGCTGTTTTTT. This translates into CAISTGTGELFF.

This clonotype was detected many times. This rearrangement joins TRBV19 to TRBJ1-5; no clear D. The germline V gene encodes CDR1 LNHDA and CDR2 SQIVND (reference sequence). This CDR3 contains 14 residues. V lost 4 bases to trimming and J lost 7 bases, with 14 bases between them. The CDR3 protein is CASSSRLGSQPQHF. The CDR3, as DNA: TGTGCCAGTAGTAGTAGGTTAGGCTCCCAGCCCCAGCATTTT.

CDR3: CATSTGGTGELFF. CDR3 nucleotides: TGTGCCACCAGTACCGGCGGCACCGGGGAGCTGTTTTTT. V usage is TRBV24-1 and J usage is TRBJ2-2; D is uncertain. Germline V lookup: CDR1 KGHDR, CDR2 SFDVKD. The CDR3 spans 13 residues. Between the trimmed V and J ends, which lost 6 bases and 4 bases, there was a span of 8 bases.

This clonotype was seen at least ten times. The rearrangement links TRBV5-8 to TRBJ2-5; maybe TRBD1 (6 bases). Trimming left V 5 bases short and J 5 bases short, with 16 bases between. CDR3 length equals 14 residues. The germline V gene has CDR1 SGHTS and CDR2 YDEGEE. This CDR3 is CASRFTGFHETQYF. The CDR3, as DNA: TGTGCCAGCAGATTCACAGGGTTCCACGAGACCCAGTACTTC.

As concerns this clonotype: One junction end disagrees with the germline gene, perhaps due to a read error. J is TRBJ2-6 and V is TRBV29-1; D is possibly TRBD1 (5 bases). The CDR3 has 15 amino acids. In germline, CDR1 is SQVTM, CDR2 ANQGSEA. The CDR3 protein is CSVEDLTGRAYVLTF. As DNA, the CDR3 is TGCAGCGTTGAAGATCTCACAGGACGGGCCTACGTCCTGACTTTC.

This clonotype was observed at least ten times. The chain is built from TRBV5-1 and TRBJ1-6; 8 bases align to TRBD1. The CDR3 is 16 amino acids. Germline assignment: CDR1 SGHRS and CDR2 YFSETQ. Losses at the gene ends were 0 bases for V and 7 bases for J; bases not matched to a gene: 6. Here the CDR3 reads CASSLGGQAGNSPLHF. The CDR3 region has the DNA TGCGCCAGCAGCTTGGGGGGACAGGCGGGGAATTCACCCCTCCACTTT.

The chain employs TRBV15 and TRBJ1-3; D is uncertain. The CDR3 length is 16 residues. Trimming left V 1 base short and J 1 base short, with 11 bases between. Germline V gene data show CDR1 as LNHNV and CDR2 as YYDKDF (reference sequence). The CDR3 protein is CATSRVAGVSGNTIYF. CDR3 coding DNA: TGTGCCACCAGCAGAGTGGCGGGAGTATCTGGAAACACCATATATTTT.

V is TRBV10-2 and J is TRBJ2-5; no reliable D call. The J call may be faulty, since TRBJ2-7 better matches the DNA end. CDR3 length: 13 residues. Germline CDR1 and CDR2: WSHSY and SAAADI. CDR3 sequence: CASSGRTTHEQYF. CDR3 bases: TGCGCCAGCAGTGGTCGAACTACCCACGAGCAGTACTTC.

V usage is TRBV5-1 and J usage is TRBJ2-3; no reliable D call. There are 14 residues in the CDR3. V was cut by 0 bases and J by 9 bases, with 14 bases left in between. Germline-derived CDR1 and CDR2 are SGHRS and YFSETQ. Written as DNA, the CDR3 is TGCGCCAGCAGCTTGGAAGGGATGGGGTTAACGCAGTATTTT. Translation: CASSLEGMGLTQYF.

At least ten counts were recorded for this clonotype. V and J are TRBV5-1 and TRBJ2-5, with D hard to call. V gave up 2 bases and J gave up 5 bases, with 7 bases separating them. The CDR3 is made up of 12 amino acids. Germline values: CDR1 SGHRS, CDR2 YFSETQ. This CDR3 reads CASSFSSETQYF. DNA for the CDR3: TGCGCCAGCAGCTTCAGTAGCGAGACCCAGTACTTC.

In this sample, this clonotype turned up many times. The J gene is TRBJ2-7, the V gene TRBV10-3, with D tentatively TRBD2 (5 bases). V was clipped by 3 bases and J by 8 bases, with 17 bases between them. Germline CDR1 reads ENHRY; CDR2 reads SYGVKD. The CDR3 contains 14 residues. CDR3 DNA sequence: TGTGCCATCAGTGACTTAACTAGGGCCCTTAAGCAGTACTTC. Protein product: CAISDLTRALKQYF.

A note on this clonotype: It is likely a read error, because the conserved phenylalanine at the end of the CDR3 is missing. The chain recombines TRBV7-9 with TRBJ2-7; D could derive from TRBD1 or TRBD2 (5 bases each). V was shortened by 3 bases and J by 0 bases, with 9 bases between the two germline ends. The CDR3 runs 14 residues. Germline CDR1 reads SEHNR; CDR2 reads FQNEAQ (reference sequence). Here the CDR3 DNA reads TGTGCCAGCAGCTTTGAGGGGTCCTCCTACGAGCAGTACCTC. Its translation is CASSFEGSSYEQYL.

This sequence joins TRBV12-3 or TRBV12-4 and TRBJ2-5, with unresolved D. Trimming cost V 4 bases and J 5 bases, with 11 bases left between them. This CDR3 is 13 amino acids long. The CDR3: CASSYRGAETQYF. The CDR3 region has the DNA TGTGCCAGCAGTTACCGCGGAGCGGAGACCCAGTACTTC.

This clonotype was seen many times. Here the CDR3 DNA reads TGTGCTAGTGGTTTGCAGTGGAACACTGAAGCTTTCTTT. Translating it yields CASGLQWNTEAFF. V and J are TRBV12-5 and TRBJ1-1; D call uncertain. The CDR3 covers 13 residues. V lost 2 bases to trimming and J lost 1 base, with 5 bases between them. Germline V gene sequence: CDR1 LGHNT, CDR2 FRNRAP.

CDR3 amino acids: CASSWDRNTIYF. The CDR3 DNA sequence: TGCGCCAGCAGCTGGGACAGGAACACCATATATTTT. This sequence joins TRBV5-1 and TRBJ1-3, with 8 bases matching TRBD1. Trimming took 3 bases from V and 7 from J; bases not matched to a gene: 0. Germline-derived CDR1 and CDR2 are SGHRS and YFSETQ. CDR3 length: 12 residues.

CDR3 sequence reads: CATSLRGGTDTQYF. The CDR3 DNA sequence: TGTGCCACCAGTCTCCGGGGGGGGACAGATACGCAGTATTTT. The J gene is TRBJ2-3, the V gene TRBV24-1, with 8 bases identical to TRBD2. The ends lost 6 bases at V and 3 bases at J; junction bases unmatched: 4. The CDR3 consists of 14 residues. Germline loops: CDR1 KGHDR, CDR2 SFDVKD.

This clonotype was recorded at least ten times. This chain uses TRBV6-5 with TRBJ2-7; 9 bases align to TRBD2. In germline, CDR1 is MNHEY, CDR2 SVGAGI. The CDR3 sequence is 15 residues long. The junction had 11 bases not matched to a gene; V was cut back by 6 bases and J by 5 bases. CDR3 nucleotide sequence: TGTGCCAGCAGGGAGCGTAGCGGGAGTGCCCACGAGCAGTACTTC. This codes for CASRERSGSAHEQYF.

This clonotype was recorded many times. The CDR3 reads CASSRDTEKLFF. The CDR3 DNA reads TGCGCCAGCAGTCGCGACACCGAAAAACTGTTTTTT. The V and J genes are TRBV10-1 and TRBJ1-4, with D uncertain. Germline V gene sequence: CDR1 WNHNN, CDR2 SYGVQD (reference sequence). With 5 bases removed from V and 8 bases from J, the gap between germline ends came to 9 bases. The CDR3 length is 12 residues.

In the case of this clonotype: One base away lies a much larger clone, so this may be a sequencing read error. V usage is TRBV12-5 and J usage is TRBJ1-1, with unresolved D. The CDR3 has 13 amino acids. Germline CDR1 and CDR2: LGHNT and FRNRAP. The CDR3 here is CASGLFHNTEALF. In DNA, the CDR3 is TGTGCTAGTGGTTTGTTTCACAACACTGAAGCTCTCTTT. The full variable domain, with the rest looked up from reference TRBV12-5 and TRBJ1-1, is DARVTQTPRHKVTEMGQEVTMRCQPILGHNTVFWYRQTMMQGLELLAYFRNRAPLDDSGMPKDRFSAEMPDATLATLKIQPSEPRDSAVYFCASGLFHNTEALFGQGTRLTVV.

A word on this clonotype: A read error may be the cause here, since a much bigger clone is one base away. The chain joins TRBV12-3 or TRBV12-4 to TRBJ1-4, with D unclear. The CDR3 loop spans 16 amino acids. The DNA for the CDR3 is TGTGCCAGCAGTTTAATGGTTCCCATGGGGAGGGAAAAACTGGTTTTT. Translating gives CASSLMVPMGREKLVF.

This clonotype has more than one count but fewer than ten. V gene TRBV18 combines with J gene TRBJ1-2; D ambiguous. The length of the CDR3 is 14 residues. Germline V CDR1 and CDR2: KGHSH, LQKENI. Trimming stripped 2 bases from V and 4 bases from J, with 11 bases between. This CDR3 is CASSPETAVYGYTF. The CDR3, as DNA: TGTGCCAGCTCACCAGAGACGGCTGTCTATGGCTACACCTTC.

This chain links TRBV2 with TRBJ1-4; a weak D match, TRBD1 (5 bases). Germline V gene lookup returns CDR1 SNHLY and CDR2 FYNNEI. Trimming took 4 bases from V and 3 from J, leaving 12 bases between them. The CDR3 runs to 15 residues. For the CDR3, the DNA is TGTGCCAGCAGTGCCCTTACGGGGCCTAATGAAAAACTGTTTTTT. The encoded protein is CASSALTGPNEKLFF.

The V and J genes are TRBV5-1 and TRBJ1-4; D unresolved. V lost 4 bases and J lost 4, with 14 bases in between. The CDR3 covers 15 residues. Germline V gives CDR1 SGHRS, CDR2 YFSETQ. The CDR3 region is CASSPSGLINEKLFF. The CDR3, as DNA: TGCGCCAGCAGCCCTTCAGGACTGATTAATGAAAAACTGTTTTTT.

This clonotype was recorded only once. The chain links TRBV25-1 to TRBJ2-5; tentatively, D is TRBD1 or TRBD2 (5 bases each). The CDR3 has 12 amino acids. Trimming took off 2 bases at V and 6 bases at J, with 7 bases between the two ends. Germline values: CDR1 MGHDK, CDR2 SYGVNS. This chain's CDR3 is CASSEGGKTQYF. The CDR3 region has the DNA TGTGCCAGCAGTGAAGGGGGAAAGACCCAGTACTTC.

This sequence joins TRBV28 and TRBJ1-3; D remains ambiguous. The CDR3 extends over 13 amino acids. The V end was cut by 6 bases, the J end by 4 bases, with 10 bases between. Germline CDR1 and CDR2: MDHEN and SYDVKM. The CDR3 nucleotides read TGTGCCAGCAGGGGAGGGCCCGGAAACACCATATATTTT. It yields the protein CASRGGPGNTIYF.

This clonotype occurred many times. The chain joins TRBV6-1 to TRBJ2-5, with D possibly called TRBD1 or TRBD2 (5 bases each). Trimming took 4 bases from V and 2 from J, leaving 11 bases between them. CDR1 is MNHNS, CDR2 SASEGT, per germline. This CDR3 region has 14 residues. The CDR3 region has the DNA TGTGCCAGCAGTGGACCAGGGACGCAAGAGACCCAGTACTTC. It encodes CASSGPGTQETQYF.

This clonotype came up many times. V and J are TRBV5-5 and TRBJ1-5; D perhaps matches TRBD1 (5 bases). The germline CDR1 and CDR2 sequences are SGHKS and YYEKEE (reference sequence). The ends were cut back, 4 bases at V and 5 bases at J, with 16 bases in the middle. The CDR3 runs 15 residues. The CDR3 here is CASSPRGLWDQPQHF. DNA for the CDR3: TGTGCCAGCAGCCCTCGGGGGTTATGGGATCAGCCCCAGCATTTT.